These 21 T cell receptor beta chains originate from one sample sequenced in a study of control samples from healthy donors and cancer patients. Method: immunoSEQ multiplex PCR; TCRdb's copy keeps in-frame clones and lacks some. The sample shows 90,000 to 100,000 clones, 75% to 85% of them seen only once. Sequencing used blood. Receptors originate from a woman aged 25 to 39 in good health.

This clone was detected only once. This chain connects TRBV7-2 to TRBJ1-1, with D unresolved. Germline CDR1 SGHTA, CDR2 FQGNSA. The CDR3 has 12 amino acids. Trimming pared 1 base from V and 8 bases from J, leaving 8 bases between. The CDR3 spells CASSLGFKEAFF. For the CDR3, the DNA is TGTGCCAGCAGCTTAGGGTTCAAGGAAGCTTTCTTT.

This clone has only a few counts. The chain joins TRBV7-3 to TRBJ1-1; no definite D call. The CDR3 spans 13 residues. The germline V gene has CDR1 SGHTA and CDR2 FQGTGA. Trimming shortened V by 1 base and J by 1 base, and 4 bases separated the two germline ends. The CDR3 DNA is TGTGCCAGCAGCTTAAGTTCGAACACTGAAGCTTTCTTT. This encodes CASSLSSNTEAFF.

The rearrangement uses TRBV7-2 and TRBJ2-5; a possible D gene is TRBD1 (6 bases). The CDR3 runs 15 residues. Per the germline V gene, CDR1 is SGHTA and CDR2 is FQGNSA. V was pared by 1 base and J by 2 bases, with 11 bases between. Here the CDR3 reads CASSLGSRGQETQYF. CDR3 in DNA: TGTGCCAGCAGCTTAGGGAGTAGGGGGCAAGAGACCCAGTACTTC.

This chain joins TRBV19 and TRBJ1-4; D not certain. Germline values: CDR1 LNHDA, CDR2 SQIVND (reference sequence). The CDR3 is made up of 14 amino acids. V lost 3 bases to trimming and J lost 6 bases, with 11 bases between them. The DNA of the CDR3 is TGTGCCAGTAGTATGGTCAGCTGGCATGAAAAACTGTTTTTT. This sequence encodes CASSMVSWHEKLFF. Drawing the rest from reference TRBV19 and TRBJ1-4, the complete variable domain is DGGITQSPKYLFRKEGQNVTLSCEQNLNHDAMYWYRQDPGQGLRLIYYSQIVNDFQKGDIAEGYSVSREKKESFPLTVTSAQKNPTAFYLCASSMVSWHEKLFFGSGTQLSVL.

V and J are TRBV6-2 or TRBV6-3 and TRBJ1-5; 8 bases agree with TRBD1. The CDR3 is made up of 15 amino acids. V gave up 6 bases and J gave up 3 bases; unmatched junction bases: 7. CDR1 and CDR2 from the germline V gene are MNHEY and SVGEGT. The CDR3 bases are TGTGCCAGCAGCCCTGGACAGGGCCCCAATCAGCCCCAGCATTTT. Its translation is CASSPGQGPNQPQHF.

The chain links TRBV3-1 (or the pseudogene TRBV3-2) to TRBJ2-3; D is undetermined. Trimming removed 3 bases from V and 3 bases from J, with 10 bases in between. Looked up from germline, CDR1 is LGHDT and CDR2 is YNNKEL (reference sequence). CDR3 length equals 14 residues. The CDR3 reads CASSHRRVTDTQYF. In DNA form, the CDR3 reads TGTGCCAGCAGCCATCGTAGGGTGACAGATACGCAGTATTTT.

This chain connects TRBV30 to TRBJ2-1; 7 positions match TRBD2. Germline assignment: CDR1 GTSNPN and CDR2 SVGIG (reference sequence). Trimming cost V 4 bases and J 7 bases; bases outside gene matches: 7. This CDR3 comprises 13 residues. CDR3: CAWKGGFRNEQFF. CDR3 DNA sequence: TGTGCCTGGAAGGGAGGGTTTCGGAATGAGCAGTTCTTC.

V gene TRBV18 combines with J gene TRBJ2-2, with a weak D call TRBD1 (6 bases). The CDR3 contains 14 residues. Germline CDR1 KGHSH, CDR2 LQKENI. Trimming took off 3 bases at V and 7 bases at J, with 12 bases between the two ends. The CDR3 coding sequence is TGTGCCAGCTCACCCCGCAGGGGTGACGGGGAGCTGTTTTTT. As protein: CASSPRRGDGELFF.

The genes are TRBV2 and TRBJ1-5; D gene ambiguous. There are 14 residues in the CDR3. Germline assignment: CDR1 SNHLY and CDR2 FYNNEI. V was pared by 6 bases and J by 7 bases, with 16 bases between. The CDR3 DNA reads TGTGCCAGCAGACCCCCGACACTGCGACAGCCCCAGCATTTT. Protein product: CASRPPTLRQPQHF.

This clone came up a few times. The chain uses TRBV7-9 and TRBJ2-3; 7 bases match TRBD1. This CDR3 contains 17 residues. From germline, CDR1 is SEHNR and CDR2 FQNEAQ (reference sequence). The junction had 12 bases not matched to a gene; V was cut back by 5 bases and J by 1 base. CDR3 sequence reads: CASSARQGPSRTDTQYF. CDR3 in DNA: TGTGCCAGCAGCGCCCGACAGGGCCCATCGCGCACAGATACGCAGTATTTT.

The chain carries TRBV5-1 and TRBJ2-7; D may be TRBD1 (6 bases). With 6 bases removed from V and 0 bases from J, the gap between germline ends came to 13 bases. Germline loops: CDR1 SGHRS, CDR2 YFSETQ. The CDR3 has 14 residues. The CDR3 nucleotides are TGCGCCAGCAAGGCAGGGGTCGTCTCCTACGAGCAGTACTTC. Protein product: CASKAGVVSYEQYF.

V and J are TRBV10-3 and TRBJ1-2; D ambiguous. V was clipped by 4 bases and J by 1 base, with 7 bases between them. The germline CDR1 and CDR2 sequences are ENHRY and SYGVKD. There are 13 residues in the CDR3. The CDR3 is CAISAENNYGYTF. The CDR3 coding sequence is TGTGCCATCAGTGCGGAGAATAACTATGGCTACACCTTC.

V is TRBV3-1 (or the pseudogene TRBV3-2) and J is TRBJ2-1; 7 bases are shared with TRBD2. The junction had 5 bases not matched to a gene; V was cut back by 3 bases and J by 0 bases. Germline V gene data show CDR1 as LGHDT and CDR2 as YNNKEL (reference sequence). The CDR3 is made up of 16 amino acids. DNA for the CDR3: TGTGCCAGCAGCCAGAGTGGCGGGGGCTCCTACAATGAGCAGTTCTTC. Translation: CASSQSGGGSYNEQFF.

The chain is built from TRBV30 and TRBJ2-7; D is ambiguous. The CDR3 totals 12 residues. CDR1 is GTSNPN, CDR2 SVGIG, per germline (reference sequence). V dropped 2 bases and J dropped 6 bases, with 11 bases sitting between them. CDR3 loop: CAWSPVHPEQYF. In DNA, the CDR3 is TGTGCCTGGAGTCCAGTACATCCCGAGCAGTACTTC.

In its sample, this clone was seen once. This chain joins TRBV25-1 and TRBJ1-2; D call uncertain. CDR3 length equals 12 residues. The V gene lost 4 bases and the J gene lost 3 bases, with 6 bases spanning the gap. CDR1 and CDR2 from the germline V gene are MGHDK and SYGVNS. The CDR3 spells CASSAGYYGYTF. The CDR3 region has the DNA TGTGCCAGCAGTGCGGGATACTATGGCTACACCTTC.

V usage is TRBV2 and J usage is TRBJ2-6; 7 positions agree with TRBD2. The V and J ends lost 8 bases and 2 bases, in that order; junction bases with no gene match: 6. In germline, CDR1 is SNHLY, CDR2 FYNNEI. The CDR3 runs to 15 residues. Here the CDR3 DNA reads TGTGCCAGCGGGAGGGGTTTCACTGGGGCCAACGTCCTGACTTTC. It is translated as CASGRGFTGANVLTF.

V and J are TRBV5-4 and TRBJ2-5; D is perhaps TRBD2 (6 bases). Germline V CDR1 and CDR2: SGHNT, YYREEE (reference sequence). V shed 4 bases and J shed 5 bases, with 9 bases lying between them. The CDR3 is 12 residues long. CDR3 loop: CASSLAGETQYF. The CDR3 DNA reads as TGTGCCAGCAGCCTTGCGGGGGAGACCCAGTACTTC.

This chain links TRBV15 with TRBJ2-5; D remains unclear. CDR3 length: 14 residues. Germline CDR1 is LNHNV and CDR2 is YYDKDF (reference sequence). The V end lost 5 bases, the J end lost 2 bases, and 12 bases lay between the germline ends. CDR3: CATSPQSWQETQYF. DNA for the CDR3: TGTGCCACCAGCCCCCAATCTTGGCAAGAGACCCAGTACTTC. Based on the CDR3 plus reference TRBV15 and TRBJ2-5, the full variable domain is DAMVIQNPRYQVTQFGKPVTLSCSQTLNHNVMYWYQQKSSQAPKLLFHYYDKDFNNEADTPDNFQSRRPNTSFCFLDIRSPGLGDTAMYLCATSPQSWQETQYFGPGTRLLVL.

The gene calls are TRBV29-1 and TRBJ1-2, with D possibly TRBD1 on 5 matching bases. This CDR3 comprises 12 residues. With 4 bases removed from V and 7 bases from J, the gap between germline ends came to 13 bases. Germline loops: CDR1 SQVTM, CDR2 ANQGSEA. The CDR3 sequence: CSVAAGLSGYTF. DNA of the CDR3: TGCAGCGTTGCTGCGGGGCTTTCTGGCTACACCTTC.

This rearrangement joins TRBV6-2 or TRBV6-3 to TRBJ1-2; D perhaps matches TRBD1 (6 bases). The CDR3 extends over 12 amino acids. Germline assignment: CDR1 MNHEY and CDR2 SVGEGT. The V end was cut by 5 bases, the J end by 12 bases, with 16 bases between. The CDR3 sequence: CASSQTGFLNTF. CDR3 in DNA: TGTGCCAGCAGTCAAACAGGGTTTCTCAACACCTTC.

In regard to this clone: The sample contains more than one DNA sequence encoding this CDR3. The chain employs TRBV6-5 and TRBJ1-2; D is ambiguous. The CDR3 consists of 13 residues. Germline V gives CDR1 MNHEY, CDR2 SVGAGI. Between the trimmed V and J ends, which lost 0 bases and 8 bases, there was a span of 10 bases. In DNA, the CDR3 is TGTGCCAGCAGTTACTCGCGGCAGACGGGCTACACCTTC. The encoded protein is CASSYSRQTGYTF.